The 20 T cell receptor beta chains presented below share a single source sample, sequenced in a study of blood T cell repertoires in COVID-19. Generated by immunoSEQ multiplex PCR, the TCRdb table keeps only in-frame clones and is missing some. This sample yields about 120,000 clones, of which approximately 90% are seen a single time; approximately 3.5% belongs to the top ten. Sample: peripheral blood. The receptors were sampled from a woman aged 45-59 years with acute or convalescent COVID-19.

This chain links TRBV29-1 with TRBJ2-4; 7 nucleotides line up with TRBD1. Trimming removed 7 bases from V and 3 bases from J; junction bases left unmatched: 6. Germline loops: CDR1 SQVTM, CDR2 ANQGSEA. The CDR3 consists of 13 residues. The CDR3 is CSGATGDKNIQYF. The CDR3 bases are TGCAGCGGCGCCACAGGGGACAAAAACATTCAGTACTTC. Using reference TRBV29-1 and TRBJ2-4 for the parts outside the CDR3, the full variable domain is SAVISQKPSRDICQRGTSLTIQCQVDSQVTMMFWYRQQPGQSLTLIATANQGSEATYESGFVIDKFPISRPNLTFSTLTVSNMSPEDSSIYLCSGATGDKNIQYFGAGTRLSVL.

The V and J genes are TRBV30 and TRBJ2-6; 8 nucleotides match TRBD1. Germline CDR1 GTSNPN, CDR2 SVGIG (reference sequence). The V segment lost 5 bases and the J segment 2 bases; nucleotides outside the gene matches: 5. The CDR3 is made up of 15 amino acids. The CDR3 region has the DNA TGTGCCTGGGGACAGGGTTCAGCTGGGGCCAACGTCCTGACTTTC. Amino acid sequence: CAWGQGSAGANVLTF.

This chain uses TRBV10-3 with TRBJ2-5; no definite D call. From germline, CDR1 is ENHRY and CDR2 SYGVKD. The germline V and J ends were trimmed by 3 bases and 5 bases, with 7 bases remaining between them. The CDR3 contains 12 residues. CDR3 sequence (DNA): TGTGCCATCAGTGACCGAGGTGAGACCCAGTACTTC. Its translation: CAISDRGETQYF.

The chain has TRBV28 and TRBJ2-1; 7 nucleotides match TRBD2. CDR1 is MDHEN, CDR2 SYDVKM, per germline. J was trimmed by 3 bases and V by 2 bases; bases with no gene match: 10. This CDR3 comprises 17 residues. The CDR3: CASSLPRLARGYNEQFF. As DNA, the CDR3 is TGTGCCAGCAGTTTACCTCGACTAGCCCGGGGCTACAATGAGCAGTTCTTC.

In nucleotides, the CDR3 is TGTGCCAGCTCACACCGGACTAGCGGGAGTACAGATACGCAGTATTTT. This translates into CASSHRTSGSTDTQYF. The J gene is TRBJ2-3, the V gene TRBV18; TRBD2 matches at 13 bases. J was trimmed by 3 bases and V by 4 bases; bases with no gene match: 4. CDR3 length: 16 residues. CDR1 and CDR2 (germline): KGHSH, LQKENI.

The chain carries TRBV5-1 and TRBJ2-4; 7 nucleotides match TRBD2. V gave up 1 base and J gave up 3 bases; unmatched junction bases: 4. The CDR3 sequence is 15 residues long. Germline V gene lookup returns CDR1 SGHRS and CDR2 YFSETQ. Written as DNA, the CDR3 is TGCGCCAGCAGCTTGCGAGGGAGGGACAAAAACATTCAGTACTTC. Its translation: CASSLRGRDKNIQYF. Using reference TRBV5-1 and TRBJ2-4 for the parts outside the CDR3, the full variable domain is KAGVTQTPRYLIKTRGQQVTLSCSPISGHRSVSWYQQTPGQGLQFLFEYFSETQRNKGNFPGRFSGRQFSNSRSEMNVSTLELGDSALYLCASSLRGRDKNIQYFGAGTRLSVL.

This clone was picked up a small number of times. The CDR3: CASSTNRGAYEQYF. In nucleotides, the CDR3 is TGTGCCAGCAGCACCAACAGGGGGGCGTACGAGCAGTACTTC. The chain links TRBV3-1 (or the pseudogene TRBV3-2) to TRBJ2-7, with 8 positions matching TRBD1. V trimming: 5 bases; J trimming: 4 bases; junction bases outside the gene matches: 7. There are 14 residues in the CDR3. Germline V lookup: CDR1 LGHDT, CDR2 YNNKEL (reference sequence).

The chain joins TRBV5-1 to TRBJ1-2; 9 positions agree with TRBD1. CDR1 SGHRS and CDR2 YFSETQ come from the germline V gene. The CDR3 covers 15 residues. V lost 2 bases to trimming and J lost 13 bases; unmatched junction nucleotides: 15. CDR3 region: CASSFRGRKQGASTF. The CDR3 DNA follows: TGCGCCAGCAGCTTCCGTGGGCGGAAACAGGGGGCCTCCACCTTC.

CDR3 in amino acids: CASSQGRNTEAFF. Written as DNA, the CDR3 is TGTGCCAGCAGCCAGGGCAGGAACACTGAAGCTTTCTTT. The gene calls are TRBV3-1 (or the pseudogene TRBV3-2) and TRBJ1-1; D unclear. The V and J ends lost 3 bases and 1 base respectively, with 6 bases between them. CDR1 LGHDT and CDR2 YNNKEL come from the germline V gene (reference sequence). The CDR3 is 13 residues long.

The chain is built from TRBV6-1 and TRBJ1-5; D is undetermined. This CDR3 has 14 amino acids. Germline CDR1 reads MNHNS; CDR2 reads SASEGT. Trimming took 2 bases from V and 0 from J, leaving 5 bases between them. CDR3 region: CASSEFYSNQPQHF. The CDR3 DNA sequence: TGTGCCAGCAGTGAATTCTATAGCAATCAGCCCCAGCATTTT.

The chain has TRBV2 and TRBJ2-3, with TRBD1 identical over 8 bases. The CDR3 is 15 residues long. The ends lost 3 bases at V and 1 base at J; junction bases unmatched: 3. Germline CDR1 reads SNHLY; CDR2 reads FYNNEI. CDR3 sequence (DNA): TGTGCCAGCAGTGATCTGGGACAGGGCACAGATACGCAGTATTTT. Residues: CASSDLGQGTDTQYF.

The chain is built from TRBV19 and TRBJ2-5, with 12 bases lining up with TRBD1. CDR1 and CDR2 (germline): LNHDA, SQIVND (reference sequence). Trimming removed 5 bases from V and 4 bases from J; junction bases left unmatched: 8. This CDR3 region has 16 residues. The chain's CDR3 is CASSRGGTGGLETQYF. DNA of the CDR3: TGTGCCAGTAGTCGAGGCGGGACAGGGGGCCTAGAGACCCAGTACTTC. The variable domain in full, completed from reference TRBV19 and TRBJ2-5, reads DGGITQSPKYLFRKEGQNVTLSCEQNLNHDAMYWYRQDPGQGLRLIYYSQIVNDFQKGDIAEGYSVSREKKESFPLTVTSAQKNPTAFYLCASSRGGTGGLETQYFGPGTRLLVL.

The chain's CDR3 is CASSQDRVGPRNTIYF. In DNA form, the CDR3 reads TGTGCCAGCAGCCAAGATCGGGTCGGTCCGCGGAACACCATATATTTT. V and J are TRBV4-2 and TRBJ1-3, with D hard to call. V was trimmed by 0 bases and J by 7 bases, leaving 16 bases between them. Germline V gene lookup returns CDR1 LGHNA and CDR2 YNFKEQ. This CDR3 is built from 16 residues.

The chain joins TRBV20-1 to TRBJ2-3; D gene uncertain. The V gene lost 5 bases and the J gene lost 4 bases, with 7 bases spanning the gap. Germline CDR1 reads DFQATT; CDR2 reads SNEGSKA (reference sequence). This CDR3 comprises 11 residues. The CDR3 here is CSADWPDTQYF. For the CDR3, the DNA is TGCAGTGCTGACTGGCCAGATACGCAGTATTTT.

The chain recombines TRBV5-1 with TRBJ2-1; TRBD1 might be the D (5 bases). Germline-derived CDR1 and CDR2 are SGHRS and YFSETQ. This CDR3 has 13 amino acids. The V gene lost 4 bases and the J gene lost 2 bases, with 7 bases spanning the gap. The DNA for the CDR3 is TGCGCCAGCAGCGCAGGGACCTACAATGAGCAGTTCTTC. Protein product: CASSAGTYNEQFF. Drawing the rest from reference TRBV5-1 and TRBJ2-1, the complete variable domain is KAGVTQTPRYLIKTRGQQVTLSCSPISGHRSVSWYQQTPGQGLQFLFEYFSETQRNKGNFPGRFSGRQFSNSRSEMNVSTLELGDSALYLCASSAGTYNEQFFGPGTRLTVL.

The rearrangement links TRBV28 to TRBJ2-7; 8 nucleotides agree with TRBD1. The CDR3 has 15 amino acids. Germline CDR1 reads MDHEN; CDR2 reads SYDVKM. J gave up 9 bases and V 7 bases, and 17 bases lay outside the gene matches. This chain's CDR3 is CASNARTGPGQVQYF. CDR3 in DNA: TGTGCCAGCAACGCGAGGACAGGGCCCGGCCAGGTGCAGTACTTC.

The genes are TRBV5-6 and TRBJ1-1; TRBD1 aligns across 7 bases. Germline V gene lookup returns CDR1 SGHDT and CDR2 YYEEEE. The CDR3 spans 12 residues. The V and J ends lost 0 bases and 11 bases, in that order; junction bases with no gene match: 4. The CDR3 DNA sequence: TGTGCCAGCAGCTTGGTCGACAGGGACGCTTTCTTT. Translating gives CASSLVDRDAFF.

V is TRBV25-1 and J is TRBJ2-7; TRBD2 agrees at 10 bases. Germline-derived CDR1 and CDR2 are MGHDK and SYGVNS. Trimming at V came to 5 bases and at J to 3 bases, leaving 7 bases not matched to a gene. The CDR3 is 15 residues long. The CDR3 DNA sequence: TGTGCCAGCAGTAGCGCGACTAGCGGGTACTACGAGCAGTACTTC. It is translated as CASSSATSGYYEQYF.

On this clone itself: At one boundary the junction diverges from the germline segment, which might be a read error. For the CDR3, the DNA is TGTGCCAGCAGCGTAGAACGGGGAGGCACAGATACGCAGTATTTT. Amino acids: CASSVERGGTDTQYF. The chain links TRBV11-2 to TRBJ2-3; tentatively, D is TRBD2 (5 bases). The CDR3 is made up of 15 amino acids. Looked up from germline, CDR1 is SGHAT and CDR2 is FQNNGV.

This chain uses TRBV28 with TRBJ2-5, with TRBD2 matching over 13 bases. CDR1 MDHEN and CDR2 SYDVKM come from the germline V gene. Trimming at V came to 6 bases and at J to 5 bases, leaving 3 bases not matched to a gene. CDR3 length: 14 amino acids. The CDR3 DNA reads as TGTGCCAGCAGCGAGACTAGCGGGAGGGAGACCCAGTACTTC. This codes for CASSETSGRETQYF.